This TCR beta chain appears in the sequencing data of a study of cytomegalovirus exposure and HLA in healthy donors. Overall study: Falling in the Caucasian-associated ancestry cluster were approximately 84% of 398 genotyped donors.

In the PCR, 60 Vbeta and 13 Jbeta primers were used. Using immunoSEQ multiplex PCR, the repertoire was profiled, and TCRdb retains in-frame clones only, with some absent. The sample contains roughly 160,000 clones, around three quarters of which appear only once. The study, taken as a whole, reports: More than 150 TCR beta chains were listed as cytomegalovirus-associated. A missense variant in DCLRE1C was later tied to TCR beta V- and J-gene trimming.

The CDR3 is made up of 13 amino acids. Germline CDR1 reads MNHEY; CDR2 reads SMNVEV (reference sequence). V was pared by 5 bases and J by 8 bases, with 15 bases between. On this clone: What it recognizes is unknown.

This receptor was identified in a man aged 35 to 55 in good health and CMV-seronegative. Sequenced: PBMCs. The chain is built from TRBV27 and TRBJ1-2; D perhaps matches TRBD1 (5 bases). CDR3 protein: CASSPPGESGYTF. In nucleotides, the CDR3 is TGTGCCAGCAGTCCCCCGGGGGAATCGGGCTACACCTTC.